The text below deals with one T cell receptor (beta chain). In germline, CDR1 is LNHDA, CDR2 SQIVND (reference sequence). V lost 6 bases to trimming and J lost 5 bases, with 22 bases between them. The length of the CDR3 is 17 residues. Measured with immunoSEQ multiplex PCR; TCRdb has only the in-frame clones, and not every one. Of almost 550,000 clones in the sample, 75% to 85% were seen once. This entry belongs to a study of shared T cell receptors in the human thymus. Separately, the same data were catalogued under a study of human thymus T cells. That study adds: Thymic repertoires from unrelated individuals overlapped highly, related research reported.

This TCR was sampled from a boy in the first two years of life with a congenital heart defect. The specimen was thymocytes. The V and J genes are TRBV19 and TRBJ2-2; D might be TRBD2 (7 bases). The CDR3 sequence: CASSRFWRGRTTGELFF. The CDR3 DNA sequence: TGTGCCAGTAGCCGATTCTGGCGGGGGCGGACGACCGGGGAGCTGTTTTTT.